This T cell receptor beta chain was sequenced during a study of blood T cell repertoires in COVID-19. Produced via immunoSEQ multiplex PCR; TCRdb's table is partial and in-frame only. In the table there are 180,000 or so clones, roughly four fifths of which are singletons. This clonotype was sampled from a human donor with acute or convalescent COVID-19. The donor label of this sample is uncertain. Specimen: peripheral blood.

CDR3 region: CAWSTGGLATVANYGYTF. The CDR3 nucleotides are TGTGCCTGGAGTACAGGGGGCCTCGCAACTGTAGCTAACTATGGCTACACCTTC. The rearrangement uses TRBV30 and TRBJ1-2; 9 nucleotides match TRBD1. This CDR3 contains 18 residues. CDR1 and CDR2 from the germline V gene are GTSNPN and SVGIG (reference sequence). The trim removed 2 bases at V and 0 bases at J, leaving 13 bases unmatched.